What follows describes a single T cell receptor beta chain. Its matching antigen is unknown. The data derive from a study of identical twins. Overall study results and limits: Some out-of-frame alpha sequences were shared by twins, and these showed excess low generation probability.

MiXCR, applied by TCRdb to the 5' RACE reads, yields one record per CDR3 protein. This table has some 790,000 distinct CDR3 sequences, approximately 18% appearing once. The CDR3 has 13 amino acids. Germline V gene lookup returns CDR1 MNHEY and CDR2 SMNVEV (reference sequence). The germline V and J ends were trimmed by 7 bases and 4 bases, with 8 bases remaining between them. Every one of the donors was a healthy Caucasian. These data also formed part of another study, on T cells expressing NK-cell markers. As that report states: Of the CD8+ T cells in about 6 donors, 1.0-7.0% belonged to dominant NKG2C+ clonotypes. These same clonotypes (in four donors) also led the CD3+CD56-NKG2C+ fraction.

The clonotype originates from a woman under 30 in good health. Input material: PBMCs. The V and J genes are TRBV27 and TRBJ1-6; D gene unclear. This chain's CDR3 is CASTVKYNSPLHF. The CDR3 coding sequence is TGTGCCAGCACTGTAAAGTATAATTCACCCCTCCACTTT.